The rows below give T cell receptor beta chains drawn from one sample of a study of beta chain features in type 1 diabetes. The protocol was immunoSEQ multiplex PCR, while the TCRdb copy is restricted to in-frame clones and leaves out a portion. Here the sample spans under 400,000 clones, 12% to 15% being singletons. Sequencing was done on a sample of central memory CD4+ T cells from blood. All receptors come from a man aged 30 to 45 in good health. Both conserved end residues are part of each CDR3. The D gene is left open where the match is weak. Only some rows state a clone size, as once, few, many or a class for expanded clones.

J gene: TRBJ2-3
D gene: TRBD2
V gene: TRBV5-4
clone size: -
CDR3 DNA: TGTGCCAGCAGCCGCGGGACTAGCGGGAGTGCAGATACGCAGTATTTT
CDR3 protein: CASSRGTSGSADTQYF

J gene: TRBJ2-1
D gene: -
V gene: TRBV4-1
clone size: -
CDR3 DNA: TGCGCCAGCAGTCGGCAGCTGATCAATGAGCAGTTCTTC
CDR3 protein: CASSRQLINEQFF

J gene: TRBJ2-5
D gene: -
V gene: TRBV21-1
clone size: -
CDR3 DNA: TGTGCCAGCAGCACACCGGGACAGCAAGAGACCCAGTACTTC
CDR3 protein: CASSTPGQQETQYF

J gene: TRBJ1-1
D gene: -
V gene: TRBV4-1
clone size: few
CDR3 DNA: TGCGCCAGCAGCCAAAAAGCGGGAGGGGGGGCACCCCACATGAACACTGAAGCTTTCTTT
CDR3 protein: CASSQKAGGGAPHMNTEAFF

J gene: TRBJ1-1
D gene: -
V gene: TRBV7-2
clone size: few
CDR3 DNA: TGTGCCAGCAGCTTAGACACAGCTGAAGCTTTCTTT
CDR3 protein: CASSLDTAEAFF

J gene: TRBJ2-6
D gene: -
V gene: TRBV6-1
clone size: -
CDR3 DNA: TGTGCCAGCAGTGAAGCTGCAGGGTCGTCAACTGGGGCCAACGTCCTGACTTTC
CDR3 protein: CASSEAAGSSTGANVLTF

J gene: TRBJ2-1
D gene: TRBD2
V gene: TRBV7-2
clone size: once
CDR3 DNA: TGTGCCAGCAGCCCCCCCGGATCAGCGGGGGGTTTTGAGCAGTTCTTC
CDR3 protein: CASSPPGSAGGFEQFF

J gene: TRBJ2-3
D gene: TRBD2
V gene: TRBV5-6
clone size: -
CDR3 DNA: TGTGCCAGCAGGTGGGGACTAGCGGCTGACACAGATACGCAGTATTTT
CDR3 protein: CASRWGLAADTDTQYF

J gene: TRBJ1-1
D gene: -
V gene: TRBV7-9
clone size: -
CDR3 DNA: TGTGCCAGCAGCTTAGTATCCGGTGAAGCTTTCTTT
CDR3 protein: CASSLVSGEAFF

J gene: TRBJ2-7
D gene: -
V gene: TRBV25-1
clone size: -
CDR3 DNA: TGTGCCAGCAGTCTTAGCTCCTACGAGCAGTACTTC
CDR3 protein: CASSLSSYEQYF

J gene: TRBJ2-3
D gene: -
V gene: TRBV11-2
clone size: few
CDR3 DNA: TGTGCCAGCAGCTTCTCCCGGGGCACAGATACGCAGTATTTT
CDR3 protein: CASSFSRGTDTQYF

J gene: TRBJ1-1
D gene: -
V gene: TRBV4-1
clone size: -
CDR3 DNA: TGCGCCAGCAGCCTCAGCGGAGGGGGGAACACTGAAGCTTTCTTT
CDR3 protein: CASSLSGGGNTEAFF

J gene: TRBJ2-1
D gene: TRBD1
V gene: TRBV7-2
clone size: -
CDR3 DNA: TGTGCCAGCAGCTTAGCACAGGGGCAGTACAATGAGCAGTTCTTC
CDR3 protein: CASSLAQGQYNEQFF

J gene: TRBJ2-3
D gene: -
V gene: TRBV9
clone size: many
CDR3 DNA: TGTGCCAGCAGTCGAGGGGACCTAGGAACAGATACGCAGTATTTT
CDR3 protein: CASSRGDLGTDTQYF

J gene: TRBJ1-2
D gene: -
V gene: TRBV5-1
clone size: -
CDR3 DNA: TGCGCCAGCAGCTTGGACGCAGGGTATTTAGATGGCTACACCTTC
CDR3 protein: CASSLDAGYLDGYTF

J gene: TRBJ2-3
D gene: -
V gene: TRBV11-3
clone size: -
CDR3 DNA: TGTGCCAGCAGCTTAAGGGGCGGGGGCACAGATACGCAGTATTTT
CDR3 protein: CASSLRGGGTDTQYF

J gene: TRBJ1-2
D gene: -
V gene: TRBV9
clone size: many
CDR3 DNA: TGTGCCAGCAGCGTAGGATACTGGGACGGAAACTATGGCTACACCTTC
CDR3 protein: CASSVGYWDGNYGYTF

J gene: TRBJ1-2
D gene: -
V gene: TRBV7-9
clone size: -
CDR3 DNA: TGTGCCAGCAGCTTAGCAAGGGCCTATGGCTACACCTTC
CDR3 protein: CASSLARAYGYTF

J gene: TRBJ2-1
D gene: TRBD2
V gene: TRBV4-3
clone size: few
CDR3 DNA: TGCGCCAGCAGCCAAACAACTAGCGGGCAGTACAATGAGCAGTTCTTC
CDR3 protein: CASSQTTSGQYNEQFF

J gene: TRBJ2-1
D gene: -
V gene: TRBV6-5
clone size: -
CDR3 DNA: TGTGCCAGCAGCTATGACAGGTCTCAGTTCTTC
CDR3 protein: CASSYDRSQFF

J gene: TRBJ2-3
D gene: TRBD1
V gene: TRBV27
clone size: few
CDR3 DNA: TGTGCCAGCAGCAGGGACAGGGGACGGACAGATACGCAGTATTTT
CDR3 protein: CASSRDRGRTDTQYF

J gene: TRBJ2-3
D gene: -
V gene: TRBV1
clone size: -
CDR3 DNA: TGCACCAGCAGCCAACGCTACCACAGGATTCCTCATTTGGATACGCAGTATTTT
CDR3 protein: CTSSQRYHRIPHLDTQYF

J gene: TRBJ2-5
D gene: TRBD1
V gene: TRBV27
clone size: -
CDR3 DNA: TGTGCCAGCAACGATACCCAAAGGCAGGGGACAGGAATCTGCGGAGAGACCCAGTACTTC
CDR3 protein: CASNDTQRQGTGICGETQYF

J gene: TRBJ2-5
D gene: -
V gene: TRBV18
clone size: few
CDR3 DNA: TGTGCCAGCTCACCAGGCGGGGTTGCGGAGACCCAGTACTTC
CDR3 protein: CASSPGGVAETQYF

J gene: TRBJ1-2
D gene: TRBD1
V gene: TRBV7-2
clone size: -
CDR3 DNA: TGTGCCAGCACGCGACAGGGCAGGAATGGCTACACCTTC
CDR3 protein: CASTRQGRNGYTF

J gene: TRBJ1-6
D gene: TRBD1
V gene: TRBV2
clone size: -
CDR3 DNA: TGTGCCAGCAGACCGGGACAGGTTAATTCACCCCTCCACTTT
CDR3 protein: CASRPGQVNSPLHF

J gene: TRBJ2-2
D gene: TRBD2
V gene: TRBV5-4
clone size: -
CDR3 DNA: TGTGCCAGCAGCTCTCCCGGGGGGAGCACCGGGGAGCTGTTTTTT
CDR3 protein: CASSSPGGSTGELFF